One and the same sample provided the 28 T cell receptor beta chains below, sequenced in a study of Ad26.COV2.S vaccination and SARS-CoV-2 variants. As to treatment: around 19 received Ad26.COV2.S at low or high dose, single or two shots; 5 received placebo; per-sample allocation not given. The investigators took samples on day 63 after the first vaccine or placebo injection. Sequencing was performed with immunoSEQ multiplex PCR; in TCRdb, only in-frame clones are kept and a portion is missing. The sample has roughly 420,000 clones, roughly 90% seen once; the top ten hold about 3.5%. The sample in question was peripheral blood, obtained in a trial of Ad26.COV2.S vaccine versus placebo. These receptors all come from a person between 18 and 65 years old who received the Ad26.COV2.S COVID-19 vaccine or a placebo.

This chain connects TRBV10-3 to TRBJ2-1; no firm D call. The germline V gene has CDR1 ENHRY and CDR2 SYGVKD. The V end lost 7 bases, the J end lost 7 bases, and 17 bases lay between the germline ends. The CDR3 runs 14 residues. CDR3 loop: CAITSIGRVNEQFF. CDR3 sequence (DNA): TGTGCCATCACTAGTATCGGGCGAGTGAATGAGCAGTTCTTC.

In this sample, this clone turned up once. The CDR3, as DNA: TGTGCCAGCAGTGAAAGGGCAGGGGGGTACCAAGAGACCCAGTACTTC. It specifies CASSERAGGYQETQYF. The chain combines TRBV6-1 with TRBJ2-5; D is perhaps TRBD1 (7 bases). Germline CDR1 MNHNS, CDR2 SASEGT. This CDR3 spans 16 amino acids. Trimming took 2 bases from V and 0 from J, leaving 13 bases between them.

The rearrangement links TRBV9 to TRBJ1-5, with D unresolved. CDR3 length: 12 residues. Germline V gene sequence: CDR1 SGDLS, CDR2 YYNGEE. Trimming removed 0 bases from V and 8 bases from J, with 6 bases in between. In nucleotides, the CDR3 is TGTGCCAGCAGCGTAGACTCTGAGCCCCAGCATTTT. This sequence encodes CASSVDSEPQHF.

This rearrangement joins TRBV30 to TRBJ2-2; 9 bases map to TRBD1. V lost 1 base, J lost 6 bases, and 6 bases stayed unmatched. The CDR3 runs to 15 residues. Germline CDR1 GTSNPN, CDR2 SVGIG (reference sequence). CDR3 sequence (DNA): TGTGCCTGGAGTGCCGGGGACAGGGAGGCCGGGGAGCTGTTTTTT. Encoded protein: CAWSAGDREAGELFF.

The rearrangement links TRBV15 to TRBJ2-3; D call uncertain. The CDR3 covers 14 residues. Per the germline V gene, CDR1 is LNHNV and CDR2 is YYDKDF (reference sequence). V lost 0 bases and J 6 bases, leaving 10 bases between the germline ends. The DNA of the CDR3 is TGTGCCACCAGCAGAGAAACTGTGCGGGATACGCAGTATTTT. Translation: CATSRETVRDTQYF.

The rearrangement uses TRBV5-6 and TRBJ2-7; D is perhaps TRBD1 or TRBD2 (5 bases each). Germline V gene sequence: CDR1 SGHDT, CDR2 YYEEEE. V was clipped by 4 bases and J by 1 base, with 18 bases between them. This CDR3 contains 16 residues. The CDR3 loop is CASSPGTSELSYEQYF. The CDR3 DNA reads TGTGCCAGCAGCCCGGGGACCTCCGAGCTTTCCTACGAGCAGTACTTC.

V and J are TRBV7-9 and TRBJ2-7, with D unresolved. V was cut by 2 bases and J by 7 bases, with 12 bases left in between. The CDR3 contains 13 residues. Germline-derived CDR1 and CDR2 are SEHNR and FQNEAQ (reference sequence). Here the CDR3 DNA reads TGTGCCAGCAGCTTACAGTCACTGCGAGAGCAGTACTTC. This translates into CASSLQSLREQYF.

The chain combines TRBV9 with TRBJ2-7; 9 bases align to TRBD1. The CDR3 extends over 13 amino acids. Germline V gene data show CDR1 as SGDLS and CDR2 as YYNGEE. The V segment lost 4 bases and the J segment 5 bases; nucleotides outside the gene matches: 4. In DNA, the CDR3 is TGTGCCAGCAGCCCGGGACAGGGCGACGAGCAGTACTTC. Protein product: CASSPGQGDEQYF.

The chain carries TRBV7-2 and TRBJ2-1, with 8 bases matching TRBD2. The V segment lost 6 bases and the J segment 2 bases; nucleotides outside the gene matches: 3. The CDR3 is 14 amino acids. Germline CDR1 is SGHTA and CDR2 is FQGNSA. CDR3 DNA: TGTGCCAGCAGATTTAGCGGGGCCTACAATGAGCAGTTCTTC. Its translation is CASRFSGAYNEQFF.

This chain links TRBV6-5 with TRBJ1-3; a possible D gene is TRBD1 (5 bases). The CDR3 sequence is 15 residues long. Between the trimmed V and J ends, which lost 8 bases and 0 bases, there was a span of 14 bases. Germline V lookup: CDR1 MNHEY, CDR2 SVGAGI. In nucleotides, the CDR3 is TGTGCCAGCGCCTGGTGGGGCAGCTCTGGAAACACCATATATTTT. Amino acid sequence: CASAWWGSSGNTIYF.

The chain has TRBV6-1 and TRBJ1-1; TRBD1 agrees at 7 bases. With 0 bases clipped from V and 2 bases from J, the junction kept 3 bases outside the gene matches. Germline loops: CDR1 MNHNS, CDR2 SASEGT. This CDR3 has 15 residues. As DNA, the CDR3 is TGTGCCAGCAGTGAAGCAGGGGGCTTTAACACTGAAGCTTTCTTT. As protein: CASSEAGGFNTEAFF.

This chain links TRBV15 with TRBJ2-1; D uncertain. Germline-derived CDR1 and CDR2 are LNHNV and YYDKDF (reference sequence). V lost 0 bases and J 4 bases, leaving 10 bases between the germline ends. The CDR3 is made up of 15 amino acids. DNA for the CDR3: TGTGCCACCAGCAGAGAGTTAGCTCGGTACAATGAGCAGTTCTTC. Its protein is CATSRELARYNEQFF.

This clone was recorded once. The chain employs TRBV9 and TRBJ2-1; D might be TRBD1 or TRBD2, each matching 7 bases. The V and J ends lost 4 bases and 0 bases respectively, with 20 bases between them. CDR1 and CDR2 from the germline V gene are SGDLS and YYNGEE. The length of the CDR3 is 18 residues. CDR3 amino acids: CASSPHPSGGVSYNEQFF. DNA for the CDR3: TGTGCCAGCAGCCCCCATCCATCAGGGGGGGTCTCCTACAATGAGCAGTTCTTC.

The rearrangement joins TRBV3-1 (or the pseudogene TRBV3-2) to TRBJ1-1; the match to TRBD1 covers 10 bases. The trim removed 3 bases at V and 10 bases at J, leaving 8 bases unmatched. Germline V gives CDR1 LGHDT, CDR2 YNNKEL (reference sequence). The CDR3 extends over 14 amino acids. CDR3 region: CASSHGTGASRAFF. In DNA form, the CDR3 reads TGTGCCAGCAGCCACGGGACAGGGGCGTCGAGAGCTTTCTTT.

The V gene is TRBV7-3, the J gene TRBJ2-2; the match to TRBD1 covers 8 bases. The ends lost 5 bases at V and 0 bases at J; junction bases unmatched: 11. Germline CDR1 SGHTA, CDR2 FQGTGA. The length of the CDR3 is 18 residues. In nucleotides, the CDR3 is TGTGCCAGCAGCCCGGAAAACAGGGGGATTACGAACACCGGGGAGCTGTTTTTT. Translated: CASSPENRGITNTGELFF.

The chain is built from TRBV3-1 (or the pseudogene TRBV3-2) and TRBJ1-2; TRBD1 aligns across 8 bases. Trimming took 4 bases from V and 0 from J; bases not matched to a gene: 13. This CDR3 has 18 amino acids. Germline values: CDR1 LGHDT, CDR2 YNNKEL (reference sequence). The CDR3, as DNA: TGTGCCAGCAGCCCCTGGACAGGGACGGGGCCAACTAACTATGGCTACACCTTC. It specifies CASSPWTGTGPTNYGYTF.

The rearrangement joins TRBV7-2 to TRBJ2-2; TRBD1 matches at 9 bases. This CDR3 is 16 amino acids long. CDR1 and CDR2 from the germline V gene are SGHTA and FQGNSA. Trimming cost V 3 bases and J 1 base; bases outside gene matches: 3. CDR3 coding DNA: TGTGCCAGCAGCTTTGGGACAGGGCAGAACACCGGGGAGCTGTTTTTT. It yields the protein CASSFGTGQNTGELFF.

This clone appeared once. The chain recombines TRBV28 with TRBJ1-5; D is possibly TRBD1 (5 bases). Germline-derived CDR1 and CDR2 are MDHEN and SYDVKM. V lost 1 base, J lost 0 bases, and 7 bases lay in between. The CDR3 extends over 15 amino acids. The CDR3, as DNA: TGTGCCAGCAGTTTATTGGGACTTAGCAATCAGCCCCAGCATTTT. Translating gives CASSLLGLSNQPQHF. Looking up the rest from reference TRBV28 and TRBJ1-5 gives the full variable domain: DVKVTQSSRYLVKRTGEKVFLECVQDMDHENMFWYRQDPGLGLRLIYFSYDVKMKEKGDIPEGYSVSREKKERFSLILESASTNQTSMYLCASSLLGLSNQPQHFGDGTRLSIL.

A few counts support this clone. The chain uses TRBV6-6 and TRBJ1-1; 9 nucleotides match TRBD1. CDR1 is MNHNY, CDR2 SVGAGI, per germline (reference sequence). The V segment lost 2 bases and the J segment 3 bases; nucleotides outside the gene matches: 4. The CDR3 has 15 amino acids. CDR3 in amino acids: CASSYRWDRDTEAFF. The CDR3 coding sequence is TGTGCCAGCAGTTACCGTTGGGACAGGGACACTGAAGCTTTCTTT.

The chain is built from TRBV7-3 and TRBJ2-3; D call uncertain. Germline V gives CDR1 SGHTA, CDR2 FQGTGA. The CDR3 totals 15 residues. V was shortened by 7 bases and J by 2 bases, with 16 bases between the two germline ends. CDR3 bases: TGTGCCAGCACCGTAGGTCTGACGGACACAGATACGCAGTATTTT. Amino acid sequence: CASTVGLTDTDTQYF.

The genes are TRBV19 and TRBJ2-7; 7 bases map to TRBD1. The CDR3 contains 13 residues. The germline V gene has CDR1 LNHDA and CDR2 SQIVND (reference sequence). V was clipped by 3 bases and J by 6 bases; unmatched bases: 5. CDR3 loop: CASSIVTGFEQYF. Written as DNA, the CDR3 is TGTGCCAGTAGTATCGTGACAGGGTTCGAGCAGTACTTC.

The chain uses TRBV28 and TRBJ2-6; a possible D gene is TRBD1 (6 bases). Looked up from germline, CDR1 is MDHEN and CDR2 is SYDVKM. V was clipped by 4 bases and J by 0 bases, with 19 bases between them. The CDR3 spans 19 residues. The CDR3 DNA is TGTGCCAGCAGTTCCGCTCGTGGACAGTTGGACTCTGGGGCCAACGTCCTGACTTTC. It encodes CASSSARGQLDSGANVLTF.

On this clone itself: The junction does not match germline at one end; this may be a read error. The gene calls are TRBV9 and TRBJ2-2; D ambiguous. The CDR3 is 12 amino acids. Per germline, CDR1 SGDLS and CDR2 YYNGEE. CDR3 region: CASNFNNGELFF. The CDR3 DNA reads as TGTGCCAGCAACTTTAACAACGGGGAGCTGTTTTTT.

This clone was detected only a few times. J is TRBJ2-7 and V is TRBV2; 11 bases line up with TRBD1. J lost 3 bases, V lost 7 bases, and 5 bases had no gene match. This CDR3 comprises 14 residues. Per the germline V gene, CDR1 is SNHLY and CDR2 is FYNNEI. CDR3 loop: CASTWTGGVYEQYF. The DNA of the CDR3 is TGTGCCAGCACCTGGACAGGGGGCGTCTACGAGCAGTACTTC. The full variable domain, completed using reference TRBV2 and TRBJ2-7, is EPEVTQTPSHQVTQMGQEVILRCVPISNHLYFYWYRQILGQKVEFLVSFYNNEISEKSEIFDDQFSVERPDGSNFTLKIRSTKLEDSAMYFCASTWTGGVYEQYFGPGTRLTVT.

The chain carries TRBV18 and TRBJ2-5; D unclear. Trimming removed 5 bases from V and 5 bases from J, with 12 bases in between. Germline CDR1 KGHSH, CDR2 LQKENI. The CDR3 runs 13 residues. This chain's CDR3 is CASSTYRSETQYF. Written as DNA, the CDR3 is TGTGCCAGCTCAACGTACCGGTCGGAGACCCAGTACTTC. The complete variable domain, with remaining parts taken from reference TRBV18 and TRBJ2-5, reads NAGVMQNPRHLVRRRGQEARLRCSPMKGHSHVYWYRQLPEEGLKFMVYLQKENIIDESGMPKERFSAEFPKEGPSILRIQQVVRGDSAAYFCASSTYRSETQYFGPGTRLLVL.

This clone was detected a few times. The chain carries TRBV6-5 and TRBJ1-6, with no clear D. V lost 0 bases to trimming and J lost 11 bases, with 8 bases between them. The CDR3 extends over 13 amino acids. Germline CDR1 and CDR2: MNHEY and SVGAGI. CDR3 sequence: CASSYSYIAPLHF. The CDR3 DNA sequence: TGTGCCAGCAGTTACTCGTACATAGCACCCCTCCACTTT.

This sequence joins TRBV7-7 and TRBJ2-1, with D possibly TRBD2 on 5 matching bases. V was cut by 0 bases and J by 5 bases, with 5 bases left in between. The CDR3 totals 13 residues. Germline CDR1 is SSHAT and CDR2 is FNYEAQ (reference sequence). The CDR3 sequence is CASSLAADNEQFF. The DNA for the CDR3 is TGTGCCAGCAGCTTAGCAGCGGACAATGAGCAGTTCTTC.

This clone was detected a few times. V is TRBV2 and J is TRBJ2-7; weak D call: TRBD2 (6 bases). The CDR3 covers 14 residues. V lost 5 bases and J 3 bases, leaving 14 bases between the germline ends. The V gene's germline CDR1 is SNHLY and CDR2 FYNNEI. The CDR3 nucleotides read TGTGCCAGCAGTAGCGGGCTCACAGGCTACGAGCAGTACTTC. It yields the protein CASSSGLTGYEQYF.